The entry that follows covers one T cell receptor (beta chain) sequence. This clone's antigen is unknown. No much larger clone is present one base from it, and per-base qualities are unavailable. This sample is part of a study of CD8 T cells in Susac syndrome (dated by TCRdb to between 2018 and 2021). In terms of the full investigation: Of the Susac syndrome patients who were sequenced, more than five had clinically active disease and fewer than ten were in clinical remission. At the time of blood withdrawal, Susac syndrome patients were either therapy-naive, taking corticosteroids (with some also receiving IVIg), or on IVIg alone. CD8+ T cell repertoire clonality was compared between about a dozen healthy donors, approximately 14 Susac syndrome patients and 15 multiple sclerosis patients. Repertoire sequencing was used to test whether CD8+ T cell activation and differentiation in Susac syndrome was antigen driven. What the research found in general, with its limitations: Looking at Susac-specific public clones, the researchers identified over 15 in the total CD8+ repertoire and roughly 5 in the CD8+ TEMRA repertoire. The number of individuals in the TCR sequencing and HLA analysis was recognized as being relatively small. Clonal expansion was seen in Susac syndrome CD8+ repertoires, peaking in CD8+ TEMRA cells and being greater in clinically active patients than in remitting ones.

The CDR3 has 15 amino acids, counting the end cysteine and phenylalanine. Just the 45-base CDR3 DNA is kept, in frame starting at base 1. The junction shows trimming of 7 bases on V and 4 bases on J, and the gene matches do not reach 7 bases of it. CDR1 and CDR2, per the germline V gene, are SGHVS and FQNEAQ. Peripheral blood CD8+ and CD4+ T cells from healthy donors, Susac syndrome patients and multiple sclerosis patients were profiled by high-throughput TCR beta sequencing. The Susac syndrome patients fulfilled recently defined diagnostic criteria for either definite or probable disease. Bulk CD8+ and CD4+ T cells were purified magnetically by negative isolation, whereas CD8+ TEMRA cells were enriched by FACS. Blood was drawn into EDTA tubes, processed within 24 hours, and PBMCs were isolated by density gradient centrifugation. PBMCs destined for TCR sequencing were cryopreserved in liquid nitrogen and later thawed in a 37 °C water bath. A purity of at least 90% was achieved for sorted or isolated CD4+, CD8+ and CD8+ TEMRA cells.

RNA was extracted using the RNeasy kit, and about 0.5 to 1 microgram was reverse transcribed with random hexamers. The immunoSEQ multiplex PCR assay, which covers 54 Vbeta and 13 Jbeta segments, was used to amplify TCR beta CDR3 regions. Bias from PCR amplification was corrected by using a synthetic template baseline for primer optimization and for computational correction. In the paper's pipeline: Only productive sequences were kept, with reads annotated to V, D and J genes according to IMGT and analyzed in immunoSEQ Analyzer. Clonality was calculated as one minus the Shannon entropy normalized by log2 of the number of productive unique sequences. For each patient and control, public and private clones were evaluated within the 100 most prevalent clones. Clones were defined as Susac-specific if absent from the healthy and MS cohorts, from around 1,000 published viral clones and from other ImmuneACCESS disease sequences. The raw public data were reprocessed by TCRdb itself: fastp quality trimming at Q25, MiXCR clonotype calling, in-frame beta chains only. For every CDR3 protein sequence, its rows merge into one entry that carries the most common genes and DNA. TCRdb, rather than the study authors, made the V and J calls. Present in this sample are 100,000 to 150,000 distinct CDR3 sequences, more than 90% of which were seen just once. The ten most abundant clones make up 0.2% to 0.25% of the sample.

The rearrangement combines TRBV7-8 with TRBJ2-7, with 13 middle bases fitting TRBD2. This clonotype was obtained from a human donor with Susac syndrome. The sample comprised CD8+ T cells from PBMCs. Read as DNA, the sequence is TGTGCCAGCATCCTAACTAGCGGGGGGGGATACGAGCAGTACTTC. Translated, this gives CASILTSGGGYEQYF.